The entry below describes one T cell receptor beta chain. This entry belongs to a study of shared clonotypes between healthy human individuals. Germline V gives CDR1 LNHNV, CDR2 YYDKDF (reference sequence). The length of the CDR3 is 12 residues. Trimming stripped 9 bases from V and 5 bases from J, with 13 bases between. Using immunoSEQ multiplex PCR, the repertoire was profiled, and TCRdb retains in-frame clones only, with some absent. Of about 1 million clones in the sample, about 75% are singletons; the top ten hold 1.4% to 1.5%. This receptor was taken from a man aged 18 to 30 in good health. The source material was memory CD4+ T cells sorted from blood. Subset in this sample: CD45RA-negative fraction. The chain has TRBV15 and TRBJ2-5; possibly TRBD2 for D (6 bases). The CDR3 loop is CATTRGRETQYF. The CDR3 DNA follows: TGTGCCACAACACGGGGGAGGGAGACCCAGTACTTC.